These 13 T cell receptor beta chains were sequenced from one sample in a study of T cells after yellow fever vaccination. In TCRdb, the 5' RACE reads were re-called with MiXCR into one record per CDR3 protein. The sample holds about 53,000 distinct CDR3 sequences, more than 5.5% seen once. Sequenced material: CD8+ T cells sorted from PBMCs, taken on the day of the first yellow fever vaccination. Receptor source: a man in his late teens or twenties who received the YFV17D yellow fever vaccine.

V and J are TRBV7-9 and TRBJ2-5; the D gene is possibly TRBD2 (5 bases). Germline V gene data show CDR1 as SEHNR and CDR2 as FQNEAQ (reference sequence). CDR3 size: 14 residues. V was pared by 1 base and J by 7 bases, with 13 bases between. The CDR3 protein is CASSLVIRERTQYF. The CDR3 bases are TGTGCCAGCAGCTTAGTCATAAGGGAGAGGACCCAGTACTTC.

This clonotype appeared many times. V gene TRBV28 combines with J gene TRBJ2-7, with a weak D call TRBD2 (7 bases). This CDR3 has 15 amino acids. Germline V gene sequence: CDR1 MDHEN, CDR2 SYDVKM. Between the trimmed V and J ends, which lost 4 bases and 5 bases, there was a span of 18 bases. CDR3 sequence reads: CASSSIQGRVDEQYV. CDR3 coding DNA: TGTGCCAGCAGTTCTATCCAGGGGAGGGTGGACGAGCAGTACGTC.

This clonotype was observed a handful of times. This CDR3 is CASSLGVEAFF. For the CDR3, the DNA is TGTGCCAGCAGCTTGGGGGTTGAAGCTTTCTTT. This chain connects TRBV5-6 to TRBJ1-1; D is uncertain. Germline V gene data show CDR1 as SGHDT and CDR2 as YYEEEE. V was clipped by 0 bases and J by 7 bases, with 4 bases between them. The CDR3 totals 11 residues.

This chain connects TRBV5-5 to TRBJ1-2; 7 bases fit TRBD1. The CDR3 spans 14 residues. The ends lost 4 bases at V and 2 bases at J; junction bases unmatched: 5. The germline V gene encodes CDR1 SGHKS and CDR2 YYEKEE (reference sequence). CDR3 loop: CASSGTARNYGYTF. CDR3 bases: TGTGCCAGCAGCGGGACAGCCCGCAACTATGGCTACACCTTC.

On this clonotype: A read error may explain this, as a much larger clone is one base away. The chain uses TRBV9 and TRBJ2-7; a weak D match, TRBD1 (6 bases). V dropped 1 base and J dropped 5 bases, with 16 bases sitting between them. Germline CDR1 SGDLS, CDR2 YYNGEE. The CDR3 contains 15 residues. The CDR3 here is CASSVNHGQINEQYF. The CDR3 DNA is TGTGCCAGCAGCGTAAACCATGGACAGATCAACGAGCAGTACTTC.

This clonotype was seen more than once but under ten times. The rearrangement joins TRBV29-1 to TRBJ1-2; D is ambiguous. The ends were cut back, 2 bases at V and 2 bases at J, with 3 bases in the middle. The CDR3 is 11 amino acids. CDR1 and CDR2 from the germline V gene are SQVTM and ANQGSEA. CDR3 protein: CSVESNYGYTF. The CDR3 DNA sequence: TGCAGCGTTGAAAGCAACTATGGCTACACCTTC.

This clonotype was seen at least ten times. The V gene is TRBV5-6, the J gene TRBJ2-7, with a possible D match to TRBD1 (5 bases). The germline V gene encodes CDR1 SGHDT and CDR2 YYEEEE. CDR3 size: 15 residues. V lost 4 bases to trimming and J lost 3 bases, with 17 bases between them. The CDR3 sequence is CASSHQGRYNYEQYF. In DNA, the CDR3 is TGTGCCAGCAGCCACCAGGGCAGGTACAACTACGAGCAGTACTTC.

This clonotype was counted at least ten times. This sequence joins TRBV24-1 and TRBJ2-1; 8 bases align to TRBD1. V lost 4 bases to trimming and J lost 5 bases; unmatched junction nucleotides: 12. The CDR3 is made up of 17 amino acids. Germline loops: CDR1 KGHDR, CDR2 SFDVKD. The CDR3 nucleotides read TGTGCCACCAGTGACTACAAGACAGGGGCCCCCCACAATGAGCAGTTCTTC. Amino acid sequence: CATSDYKTGAPHNEQFF.

This rearrangement joins TRBV5-1 to TRBJ1-5, with a tentative D call TRBD1 (6 bases). The V end was cut by 4 bases, the J end by 2 bases, with 10 bases between. The CDR3 spans 14 residues. Per the germline V gene, CDR1 is SGHRS and CDR2 is YFSETQ. CDR3 region: CASSPGHGNQPQHF. CDR3 nucleotide sequence: TGCGCCAGCAGCCCGGGACACGGCAATCAGCCCCAGCATTTT.

Ten or more counts support this clonotype. The chain has TRBV5-1 and TRBJ2-7; D is possibly TRBD1 (5 bases). Germline-derived CDR1 and CDR2 are SGHRS and YFSETQ. V lost 5 bases and J lost 5, with 17 bases in between. The CDR3 spans 14 residues. The CDR3 coding sequence is TGCGCCAGCAGGGACCTTACAGGATACCACGAGCAGTACTTC. This translates into CASRDLTGYHEQYF.

The rearrangement joins TRBV4-3 to TRBJ2-4, with no clear D. CDR1 LGHNA and CDR2 YSLEER come from the germline V gene. This CDR3 is 16 amino acids long. V dropped 0 bases and J dropped 1 base, with 10 bases sitting between them. The CDR3 region has the DNA TGCGCCAGCAGCCAAGATTACCCTGGGGCCAAAAACATTCAGTACTTC. Encoded protein: CASSQDYPGAKNIQYF.

The V gene is TRBV7-9, the J gene TRBJ1-1; no clear D. The CDR3 totals 16 residues. The germline V and J ends were trimmed by 5 bases and 4 bases, with 20 bases remaining between them. Germline CDR1 SEHNR, CDR2 FQNEAQ (reference sequence). CDR3 nucleotide sequence: TGTGCCAGCAGCCCCTCCCCGAGGTGGGGAGGCACTGAAGCTTTCTTT. Amino acids: CASSPSPRWGGTEAFF.

At least ten counts were recorded for this clonotype. V usage is TRBV4-2 and J usage is TRBJ2-3; D is perhaps TRBD1 (6 bases). Germline V lookup: CDR1 LGHNA, CDR2 YNFKEQ. The V end lost 4 bases, the J end lost 0 bases, and 20 bases lay between the germline ends. There are 18 residues in the CDR3. Written as DNA, the CDR3 is TGTGCCAGCAGCCGAGTTTCGGGGCCCGGGACAAGCACAGATACGCAGTATTTT. It is translated as CASSRVSGPGTSTDTQYF.